What follows describes a single T cell receptor beta chain. This clone occurred a few times. Its antigen target is currently unknown. Base qualities are missing; no much larger clone stands one base away. Inclusive of the bounding cysteine and valine, the CDR3 is 14 residues long. Only the CDR3 part of the read is kept: 42 bases, read in frame from the first base. This sample stems from a study of OX40 agonist ivuxolimab in advanced cancers. Background on the whole study: Ivuxolimab was an agonistic, fully human IgG2 monoclonal antibody directed against OX40 (CD134), a costimulatory receptor. Of the roughly 51 patients in dose escalation, around 19 had hepatocellular carcinoma, some 15 had melanoma, 9 had renal cell carcinoma and 9 had head and neck cancer. Peripheral TCRbeta sequencing aimed to test whether ivuxolimab altered TCR sequence diversity and caused clonal T-cell expansion. Prior anti-PD-1, anti-PD-L1 or anti-CTLA-4 therapy was permitted, and about 40% of dose-escalation patients had received checkpoint inhibitors. Three dose-escalation patients achieved partial responses, one with hepatocellular carcinoma and two with cutaneous melanoma. Intravenous ivuxolimab was administered to patients every 2 weeks at six dose levels: 0.01, 0.1, 0.3, 1.5, 3 and 10 mg/kg. The monotherapy dose-escalation portion (N of about 57 patients) of the phase I ivuxolimab trial is reported in the paper. A male proportion of nearly 85% and a mean age of around 60 years, ranging from about 23 to 79, were recorded for the dose-escalation cohort.

Patients with a history of autoimmune disease or receiving systemic immunosuppression were excluded from the trial. Peripheral blood for TCR sequencing was collected from all dose cohorts at baseline, on cycle 4 day 1, and on cycle 7 day 1. Samples were obtained from an open-label, multicenter, first-in-human phase I dose-escalation trial of ivuxolimab. Adults with locally advanced or metastatic melanoma, renal cell carcinoma, hepatocellular carcinoma or head and neck squamous cell carcinoma were enrolled in the trial. CD4+ and CD8+ T cells were sorted separately from peripheral blood before TCR sequencing. Overall results and qualifications from the work: Antigen specificity was not determined for the clonally expanded peripheral T cells. Low levels of normalized T-cell clonal expansion were also shown by some nonresponding patients. In the 0.1-3.0 mg/kg groups, partial responders were among the patients with the lowest normalized peripheral clonal expansion, particularly in CD8+ T cells. On average, CD8+ T cells showed more expanded clones than CD4+ T cells after ivuxolimab. At doses from 0.1 to 3.0 mg/kg, clonal expansion was seen in both CD4+ and CD8+ blood T cells between baseline and week 6.

To sequence the TCRbeta CDR3 region, genomic DNA was isolated from the sorted cells. The immunoSEQ Assay was used to sequence the TCRbeta CDR3 regions. Imported from immuneACCESS, the table was reduced by TCRdb to in-frame sequences with V and J called. These copies leave out some clones; in studies compared against another copy, an unresolved V gene accounts for under half, and the cause of the remainder is not known. This sample holds about 76,000 clones; more than 75% were observed only once. Clones ranked in the top ten supply just over 2.5% of the sample. The origin of this receptor is an adult with an advanced solid tumor such as melanoma, head and neck, liver or kidney cancer. The sample in question was CD4+ or CD8+ T cells sorted from blood, obtained in a trial of the OX40 agonist ivuxolimab. The sequence is built from TRBV7-5 and TRBJ2-7; the D call in the table, TRBD1, was not verified against the DNA. TRBV7-5 is designated a pseudogene. In nucleotide form, the sequence is TGTGTCAGAAGCCCACCGCAGGGGTCCTACGAGCAGTACGTC. It encodes CVRSPPQGSYEQYV.